The clone carrying this TCR beta chain was detected ten times or more. What it binds is not known. The library tagged individual cDNA molecules with unique molecular identifiers. In the original analysis: Over 95,000 TCRs per sample was the median, with a range of about 23,224 to 750,000. TCRdb reprocessed the RACE reads via MiXCR and lists one record per CDR3 protein. What appears here as the V and J calls and clone size reflects TCRdb's work, not the paper's. The sample includes tens of thousands of distinct CDR3 sequences, about 8.6% of them seen just once. The V gene lost 3 bases and the J gene lost 0 bases, with 7 bases spanning the gap. This CDR3 comprises 13 residues. Germline assignment: CDR1 SQVTM and CDR2 ANQGSEA. This sample was included in a study of human T cells and chemical hapten exposure. The wider study: Small pooled library volume differences chiefly drove per-sample TCR yield variation.

Study observations and caveats: TCRs exceeding a frequency of 1 in 1000 stayed unchanged under DPC sensitization.

Time point noted: healthy volunteer bleed at 2 weeks. Unfractionated whole blood was the source of the extracted total RNA. The receptor comes from a female donor in good health. Some clones in this sample may be carry-over from other donors' samples. Sequences were obtained from whole blood. The rearrangement links TRBV29-1 to TRBJ2-3; no definite D call. The CDR3 region has the DNA TGCAGCGTTGAGGCCGGTAGCACAGATACGCAGTATTTT. Translated, it gives CSVEAGSTDTQYF.